The next 11 T cell receptor beta chains were all read from a single sample in a study of T cell changes during pregnancy in multiple sclerosis. Profiled with immunoSEQ multiplex PCR; TCRdb holds only in-frame clones, not every one. The sample contains about 30,000 clones, about 89% of which appear only once. This material consisted of CD8+ T cells from peripheral blood mononuclear cells, taken in the second trimester of pregnancy. The receptors originated from a female donor with multiple sclerosis, enrolled in a pregnancy study.

V usage is TRBV4-3 and J usage is TRBJ1-4, with D perhaps TRBD1 (6 bases). The ends were cut back, 4 bases at V and 1 base at J, with 22 bases in the middle. Germline values: CDR1 LGHNA, CDR2 YSLEER. The CDR3 is made up of 19 amino acids. Here the CDR3 reads CASSPYQLQGSETNEKLFF. CDR3 in DNA: TGCGCCAGCAGCCCCTATCAACTACAGGGATCCGAAACTAATGAAAAACTGTTTTTT.

V and J are TRBV19 and TRBJ2-7; possible D gene TRBD1, 5 bases. V lost 3 bases and J 2 bases, leaving 8 bases between the germline ends. The CDR3 runs 13 residues. Looked up from germline, CDR1 is LNHDA and CDR2 is SQIVND (reference sequence). CDR3 residues: CASSIRDPYEQYF. In nucleotides, the CDR3 is TGTGCCAGTAGTATCAGGGATCCCTACGAGCAGTACTTC.

V gene TRBV19 combines with J gene TRBJ2-7; tentative D call: TRBD1 (5 bases). V gave up 10 bases and J gave up 4 bases, with 17 bases separating them. The germline gives CDR1 LNHDA, CDR2 SQIVND (reference sequence). The CDR3 has 13 amino acids. CDR3 sequence (DNA): TGTGCCACCTTGGACACAGAGAGATACGAGCAGTACTTC. Its protein product is CATLDTERYEQYF.

The chain employs TRBV28 and TRBJ1-1; D ambiguous. Germline CDR1 reads MDHEN; CDR2 reads SYDVKM. This CDR3 has 14 amino acids. Deletions cut 1 base from V and 2 bases from J, with 8 bases between. Here the CDR3 reads CASSLSPRNTEAFF. The CDR3 nucleotides are TGTGCCAGCAGTTTATCGCCCAGAAACACTGAAGCTTTCTTT.

The chain employs TRBV6-6 and TRBJ2-2; 8 bases line up with TRBD1. J lost 6 bases, V lost 0 bases, and 3 bases had no gene match. This CDR3 contains 15 residues. In germline, CDR1 is MNHNY, CDR2 SVGAGI (reference sequence). CDR3 amino acids: CASSYSDRVAGELFF. DNA of the CDR3: TGTGCCAGCAGTTACTCGGACAGGGTCGCCGGGGAGCTGTTTTTT.

V usage is TRBV19 and J usage is TRBJ1-1; D is uncertain. CDR1 is LNHDA and CDR2 is SQIVND in the germline V gene (reference sequence). The CDR3 length is 14 residues. The ends were cut back, 6 bases at V and 1 base at J, with 12 bases in the middle. The CDR3 bases are TGTGCCAGTAGACTAGACCTTGAGAACACTGAAGCTTTCTTT. Amino acids: CASRLDLENTEAFF.

This clone turned up a few times. The chain couples TRBV6-4 to TRBJ2-3; TRBD2 agrees at 7 bases. This CDR3 is built from 15 residues. Germline CDR1 is MRHNA and CDR2 is SNTAGT. J lost 0 bases, V lost 6 bases, and 6 bases had no gene match. The CDR3 DNA is TGTGCCAGCAGCCAGACGGGGGGTAGCACAGATACGCAGTATTTT. As protein: CASSQTGGSTDTQYF.

The chain is built from TRBV11-3 and TRBJ1-3; D possibly corresponds to TRBD1 (6 bases). Looked up from germline, CDR1 is SGHNT and CDR2 is YENEEA. CDR3 length: 16 amino acids. V lost 3 bases and J lost 4, with 16 bases in between. For the CDR3, the DNA is TGTGCCAGCAGCTTCCGAACAGGGCTCCTGGGAAACACCATATATTTT. As protein: CASSFRTGLLGNTIYF.

The J gene is TRBJ2-5, the V gene TRBV9, with unresolved D. Germline V gene sequence: CDR1 SGDLS, CDR2 YYNGEE. Trimming removed 3 bases at V and 0 bases at J, with 6 bases between. The CDR3 has 13 residues. The CDR3 loop is CASSAGDQETQYF. The CDR3 region has the DNA TGTGCCAGCAGCGCAGGCGACCAAGAGACCCAGTACTTC.

The chain carries TRBV21-1 and TRBJ1-4; the table's D call of TRBD1 was not tested on the DNA. TRBV21-1 is given as a pseudogene. CDR3 length equals 15 residues. The CDR3 region has the DNA TGTGCCAGAGAAGAACAGCCCGACAATAATGAAAAACTGTTTTTT. This sequence encodes CAREEQPDNNEKLFF.

V and J are TRBV9 and TRBJ2-3; no definite D call. Deletions cut 0 bases from V and 0 bases from J, with 8 bases between. CDR1 is SGDLS and CDR2 is YYNGEE in the germline V gene. The CDR3 is made up of 15 amino acids. The CDR3 DNA follows: TGTGCCAGCAGCGTAGGTATAACTAGCACAGATACGCAGTATTTT. Encoded protein: CASSVGITSTDTQYF.